These T cell receptor beta chains were read from a single sample in a study of preoperative IRX-2 immunotherapy in early breast cancer. Repertoires were generated with immunoSEQ multiplex PCR, while TCRdb's copy carries only in-frame clones and drops some. The sample gives approximately 12,000 clones, roughly 93% of which show up once; approximately 28% is in the top ten. The biological material was taken from a patient treated with IRX-2 immunotherapy. Source of these receptors: a human donor with breast cancer. The CDR3 runs from the conserved cysteine through the conserved F or W. D genes are given only for firm matches. The size entry is marked missing in some rows and otherwise reads once, few, many or a size class.

V gene	J gene	D gene	clone size	CDR3 DNA	CDR3 protein
TRBV6-1	TRBJ1-2	TRBD1	-	TGTGCCAGCAGCCGACAGGGGGCAGGCTATGGCTACACCTTC	CASSRQGAGYGYTF
TRBV7-7	TRBJ2-5	-	-	TGTGCCAGCAGCTTAGACTTCCAAGAGACCCAGTACTTC	CASSLDFQETQYF
TRBV6-1	TRBJ1-4	-	-	TGTGCCAGCCACCACAATGAAAAACTGTTTTTT	CASHHNEKLFF
TRBV7-9	TRBJ2-3	-	-	TGTGCCAGCAGCTTTTGGTACCGACAGTCAGATACGCAGTATTTT	CASSFWYRQSDTQYF
TRBV5-1	TRBJ1-2	-	-	TGCGCCAGCAGCTTGGCCACAGGGAAAGATGGCTACACCTTC	CASSLATGKDGYTF
TRBV7-7	TRBJ2-2	-	-	TGTGCCAGCAGCTTTTATCAAATGGGCTCAGGCGCCGGGGAGCTGTTTTTT	CASSFYQMGSGAGELFF
TRBV12-5	TRBJ1-2	-	few	TGTGCTAGTGGTTTGCTGGCAGGGTCCTATGGCTACACCTTC	CASGLLAGSYGYTF
TRBV4-2	TRBJ1-2	TRBD1	-	TGTGCCAGCAGCCAAGGCTCCGGGACAGGGGTCGTCTATGGCTACACCTTC	CASSQGSGTGVVYGYTF
TRBV19	TRBJ1-5	-	once	TGTGCCAGTAGTATGGCCGTTGGTGGGAGGTATAGCAATCAGCCCCAGCATTTT	CASSMAVGGRYSNQPQHF
TRBV6-6	TRBJ2-2	TRBD1	-	TGTGCCAGTGACAGGGGGGACACCGGGGAGCTGTTTTTT	CASDRGDTGELFF
TRBV30	TRBJ2-1	TRBD2	-	TGTGCCTGGAGTCCTCTAGCGGGGACCTACAATGAGCAGTTCTTC	CAWSPLAGTYNEQFF
TRBV18	TRBJ2-6	-	once	TGTGCCAGCTCACCGGATCGGGCAGGGGTCGGTGGGGCCAACGTCCTGACTTTC	CASSPDRAGVGGANVLTF
TRBV9	TRBJ2-2	-	-	TGTGCCAGCAGCCCCCACACCGGGGAGCTGTTTTTT	CASSPHTGELFF